A single sample is the source of the 26 T cell receptor beta chains below, sequenced in a study of cytomegalovirus exposure and HLA in healthy donors (dated by TCRdb to 2017 to 2019). The library was produced with the immunoSEQ multiplex PCR assay. The multiplex PCR relied on a mix of 60 forward primers for TCR Vbeta segments and 13 reverse primers for TCR Jbeta segments. Sourced from immuneACCESS, this table was stored by TCRdb with only in-frame sequences that have V and J called. A share of the clones is absent; for the studies checked, an unresolved V gene accounts for under half, and the remainder has no known explanation. This sample is represented by 150,000 to 200,000 clones; around 78% of them were singletons. The ten largest clones capture about 1.9% of the sample. Sequencing was done on a sample of PBMCs. The source is a woman younger than 45 in good health and CMV-seropositive.

This clone was picked up a small number of times. This rearrangement joins TRBV5-1 to TRBJ2-1; 12 nucleotides align to TRBD2. V shed 3 bases and J 8 bases; nucleotides not matched to a gene: 6. Germline assignment: CDR1 SGHRS and CDR2 YFSETQ. There are 15 residues in the CDR3. The CDR3 coding sequence is TGCGCCAGCAGCTCCTCTAGCGGGGGGGCGTATGAGCAGTTCTTC. This gives the protein CASSSSSGGAYEQFF.

The genes are TRBV25-1 and TRBJ2-7; weak D call: TRBD1 (5 bases). Trimming cost V 6 bases and J 0 bases, with 15 bases left between them. The CDR3 has 15 amino acids. Germline CDR1 reads MGHDK; CDR2 reads SYGVNS. CDR3 region: CASSKTVRSSYEQYF. As DNA, the CDR3 is TGTGCCAGCAGCAAGACAGTGAGGAGCTCCTACGAGCAGTACTTC.

J is TRBJ2-1 and V is TRBV6-1; a possible D gene is TRBD2 (5 bases). Trimming left V 8 bases short and J 12 bases short, with 14 bases between. Germline V gives CDR1 MNHNS, CDR2 SASEGT. This CDR3 has 11 amino acids. As DNA, the CDR3 is TGTGCCAGCGAAGTGGAGGCGTCGCAGTTCTTC. Translated: CASEVEASQFF.

The rearrangement joins TRBV4-3 to TRBJ2-3; D gene unclear. This CDR3 has 17 amino acids. V was clipped by 1 base and J by 0 bases, with 14 bases between them. Germline loops: CDR1 LGHNA, CDR2 YSLEER. The CDR3 region is CASSQGDRNYSTDTQYF. CDR3 sequence (DNA): TGCGCCAGCAGCCAAGGAGACCGGAACTACAGCACAGATACGCAGTATTTT.

This clone appeared a single time. This rearrangement joins TRBV5-1 to TRBJ2-2; D unclear. The length of the CDR3 is 15 residues. Deletions cut 0 bases from V and 0 bases from J, with 6 bases between. Germline V gene data show CDR1 as SGHRS and CDR2 as YFSETQ. CDR3 in DNA: TGCGCCAGCAGCTTGGACGCGCCGAACACCGGGGAGCTGTTTTTT. Residues: CASSLDAPNTGELFF.

The J gene is TRBJ2-1, the V gene TRBV10-3, with 12 positions matching TRBD2. Germline trimming cut 0 bases from V and 4 bases from J; bases unmatched to any gene: 4. This CDR3 contains 17 residues. The germline V gene encodes CDR1 ENHRY and CDR2 SYGVKD. This CDR3 is CAISESLTSGGYNEQFF. The CDR3 DNA reads TGTGCCATCAGTGAGTCGTTGACTAGCGGGGGTTACAATGAGCAGTTCTTC.

The CDR3 sequence is CASSISSGGNIQYF. CDR3 nucleotides: TGTGCCAGCAGCATATCTAGCGGAGGAAACATTCAGTACTTC. The gene calls are TRBV14 and TRBJ2-4, with 7 bases fitting TRBD2. This CDR3 spans 14 amino acids. Germline-derived CDR1 and CDR2 are SGHDN and FVKESK. Unmatched junction bases numbered 7, after V lost 5 bases and J lost 6 bases.

The gene calls are TRBV9 and TRBJ1-2; tentatively, D is TRBD1 (5 bases). Germline V gives CDR1 SGDLS, CDR2 YYNGEE. The CDR3 sequence is 14 residues long. Trimming removed 0 bases from V and 6 bases from J, with 12 bases in between. Here the CDR3 reads CASSVGAGYDGYTF. CDR3 sequence (DNA): TGTGCCAGCAGCGTAGGGGCAGGGTACGATGGCTACACCTTC.

The rearrangement joins TRBV5-4 to TRBJ2-6; the D gene is possibly TRBD2 (5 bases). CDR1 is SGHNT and CDR2 is YYREEE in the germline V gene (reference sequence). The CDR3 length is 15 residues. V shed 5 bases and J shed 0 bases, with 9 bases lying between them. CDR3 sequence: CASSPTSSGANVLTF. The CDR3 DNA reads as TGTGCCAGCAGTCCTACTAGCTCTGGGGCCAACGTCCTGACTTTC.

The rearrangement joins TRBV5-6 to TRBJ2-7, with 7 nucleotides matching TRBD1. The trim removed 4 bases at V and 0 bases at J, leaving 10 bases unmatched. Germline-derived CDR1 and CDR2 are SGHDT and YYEEEE. The CDR3 has 16 amino acids. The CDR3 spells CASSEGWQGVSYEQYF. In DNA, the CDR3 is TGTGCCAGCAGCGAGGGTTGGCAGGGGGTCTCCTACGAGCAGTACTTC.

CDR3 loop: CASRDLQGYFYGYTF. DNA of the CDR3: TGTGCCAGCAGGGATTTACAGGGATATTTCTATGGCTACACCTTC. The V call is TRBV6-5, the J call TRBJ1-2, with D perhaps matching TRBD1 (6 bases). The CDR3 is 15 amino acids. Germline loops: CDR1 MNHEY, CDR2 SVGAGI. V was trimmed by 6 bases and J by 4 bases, leaving 18 bases between them.

The chain joins TRBV7-9 to TRBJ1-5; 7 bases match TRBD1. The V gene end was trimmed by 5 bases and the J gene end by 4 bases; junction bases not matched to a gene: 2. The CDR3 loop spans 13 amino acids. CDR1 is SEHNR, CDR2 FQNEAQ, per germline (reference sequence). The CDR3: CASSPTGNQPQHF. The CDR3 nucleotides read TGTGCCAGCAGCCCGACAGGGAATCAGCCCCAGCATTTT.

This clone appeared a single time. This chain connects TRBV25-1 to TRBJ1-2; D might be TRBD1 (5 bases). CDR3 size: 12 residues. Germline CDR1 and CDR2: MGHDK and SYGVNS. Trimming took off 4 bases at V and 2 bases at J, with 5 bases between the two ends. The chain's CDR3 is CASSGQNYGYTF. The CDR3 nucleotides read TGTGCCAGCAGTGGACAGAACTATGGCTACACCTTC.

The J gene is TRBJ1-1, the V gene TRBV27, with 11 bases matching TRBD1. V gave up 5 bases and J gave up 6 bases; unmatched junction bases: 8. The length of the CDR3 is 15 residues. Germline-derived CDR1 and CDR2 are MNHEY and SMNVEV (reference sequence). DNA for the CDR3: TGTGCCAGCAGTGTACGGGACAGGGGGATTGCTGAAGCTTTCTTT. Its protein is CASSVRDRGIAEAFF.

The chain recombines TRBV6-1 with TRBJ2-7, with a possible D match to TRBD1 (5 bases). CDR3 length equals 12 residues. Looked up from germline, CDR1 is MNHNS and CDR2 is SASEGT. V lost 5 bases and J 2 bases, leaving 7 bases between the germline ends. DNA for the CDR3: TGTGCCAGCAGTCTGACAGCCTACGAGCAGTACTTC. This codes for CASSLTAYEQYF.

This sequence joins TRBV9 and TRBJ1-3; the D gene is possibly TRBD1 (6 bases). This CDR3 contains 15 residues. Germline V CDR1 and CDR2: SGDLS, YYNGEE. V lost 0 bases and J 0 bases, leaving 7 bases between the germline ends. Here the CDR3 DNA reads TGTGCCAGCAGCGTAGAGGGACACTCTGGAAACACCATATATTTT. It specifies CASSVEGHSGNTIYF. Full variable domain (remainder filled in from reference TRBV9 and TRBJ1-3): DSGVTQTPKHLITATGQRVTLRCSPRSGDLSVYWYQQSLDQGLQFLIQYYNGEERAKGNILERFSAQQFPDLHSELNLSSLELGDSALYFCASSVEGHSGNTIYFGEGSWLTVV.

The count of this clone is one. The chain is built from TRBV9 and TRBJ1-6; D call uncertain. Germline assignment: CDR1 SGDLS and CDR2 YYNGEE. Trimming removed 1 base from V and 10 bases from J, with 15 bases in between. The CDR3 totals 15 residues. CDR3 DNA sequence: TGTGCCAGCAGCGTAACAGAGGGCCTGGGATCACCCCTCCACTTT. Its protein is CASSVTEGLGSPLHF. The full variable domain, with the rest looked up from reference TRBV9 and TRBJ1-6, is DSGVTQTPKHLITATGQRVTLRCSPRSGDLSVYWYQQSLDQGLQFLIQYYNGEERAKGNILERFSAQQFPDLHSELNLSSLELGDSALYFCASSVTEGLGSPLHFGNGTRLTVT.

This sequence joins TRBV27 and TRBJ2-1, with D maybe TRBD2 (5 bases). The CDR3 spans 12 residues. Germline V gene sequence: CDR1 MNHEY, CDR2 SMNVEV (reference sequence). Between the trimmed V and J ends, which lost 8 bases and 0 bases, there was a span of 5 bases. The CDR3 reads CASGSSYNEQFF. The CDR3 bases are TGTGCCAGCGGGAGCTCCTACAATGAGCAGTTCTTC.

The chain employs TRBV7-2 and TRBJ1-3; D is unclear. The V end was cut by 8 bases, the J end by 0 bases, with 14 bases between. This CDR3 contains 15 residues. CDR1 and CDR2 (germline): SGHTA, FQGNSA. In DNA, the CDR3 is TGTGCCAGCGGCAAACGGGAAAGCTCTGGAAACACCATATATTTT. It is translated as CASGKRESSGNTIYF.

The chain links TRBV11-2 to TRBJ2-5; D gene ambiguous. Trimming cost V 1 base and J 2 bases, with 20 bases left between them. Germline-derived CDR1 and CDR2 are SGHAT and FQNNGV. This CDR3 has 18 amino acids. The CDR3 nucleotides read TGTGCCAGCAGCTTAGGAGGTTTGGTGCCAGCATTGCAAGAGACCCAGTACTTC. Its protein product is CASSLGGLVPALQETQYF.

V and J are TRBV27 and TRBJ2-3, with D perhaps TRBD2 (6 bases). Looked up from germline, CDR1 is MNHEY and CDR2 is SMNVEV (reference sequence). Between the trimmed V and J ends, which lost 4 bases and 5 bases, there was a span of 16 bases. The CDR3 is 15 residues long. The DNA of the CDR3 is TGTGCCAGCAGTTACCGGCGGGGCGGAGGAGATACGCAGTATTTT. Its translation: CASSYRRGGGDTQYF.

J is TRBJ2-7 and V is TRBV30; TRBD2 might be the D (6 bases). The CDR3 extends over 14 amino acids. Trimming pared 2 bases from V and 2 bases from J, leaving 13 bases between. Germline CDR1 reads GTSNPN; CDR2 reads SVGIG (reference sequence). Here the CDR3 reads CAWSRGGLPYEQYF. DNA of the CDR3: TGTGCCTGGAGTAGAGGAGGGCTGCCCTACGAGCAGTACTTC. The entire variable domain, with the rest obtained from reference TRBV30 and TRBJ2-7, is as follows: SQTIHQWPATLVQPVGSPLSLECTVEGTSNPNLYWYRQAAGRGLQLLFYSVGIGQISSEVPQNLSASRPQDRQFILSSKKLLLSDSGFYLCAWSRGGLPYEQYFGPGTRLTVT.

This clone was observed a few times. V usage is TRBV5-1 and J usage is TRBJ1-2; 7 nucleotides line up with TRBD1. The CDR3 covers 14 residues. J gave up 6 bases and V 4 bases, and 9 bases lay outside the gene matches. Per the germline V gene, CDR1 is SGHRS and CDR2 is YFSETQ. This CDR3 is CASSLSGTANGYTF. The CDR3 coding sequence is TGCGCCAGCAGCCTCTCCGGGACAGCGAATGGCTACACCTTC.

The rearrangement uses TRBV5-1 and TRBJ2-1; 16 bases line up with TRBD2. Germline CDR1 SGHRS, CDR2 YFSETQ. This CDR3 has 17 amino acids. J lost 8 bases, V lost 0 bases, and 5 bases had no gene match. CDR3 region: CASSLVGLAGGPDEQFF. CDR3 nucleotides: TGCGCCAGCAGCTTGGTGGGACTAGCGGGAGGGCCCGATGAGCAGTTCTTC.

In its sample, this clone was seen a few times. J is TRBJ1-6 and V is TRBV7-9, with D maybe TRBD1 (6 bases). The V end was cut by 5 bases, the J end by 7 bases, with 15 bases between. This CDR3 spans 15 amino acids. Per the germline V gene, CDR1 is SEHNR and CDR2 is FQNEAQ (reference sequence). As DNA, the CDR3 is TGTGCCAGCAGCGCCCACACCGGGACAAATTCACCCCTCCACTTT. Its translation: CASSAHTGTNSPLHF.

CDR3 DNA sequence: TGTGCCAGCAGCTTACCGCGGCCGCAGAACACTGAAGCTTTCTTT. Encoded protein: CASSLPRPQNTEAFF. This chain links TRBV7-9 with TRBJ1-1; unclear D gene. Germline CDR1 is SEHNR and CDR2 is FQNEAQ (reference sequence). The V and J ends lost 2 bases and 1 base respectively, with 11 bases between them. The CDR3 loop spans 15 amino acids.